The 7 T cell receptor beta chains below come from one sample, sequenced in a study of blood T cell repertoires in COVID-19. The data were produced by immunoSEQ multiplex PCR, yet TCRdb's version contains in-frame clones alone and is incomplete. The sample contains some 220,000 clones, around four fifths of which appear only once. Sequenced: peripheral blood. These receptors originate from a woman aged 55-70 years with active or convalescent COVID-19.

This clone showed up many times. The chain employs TRBV6-1 and TRBJ1-4, with D unresolved. V dropped 1 base and J dropped 7 bases, with 13 bases sitting between them. This CDR3 comprises 15 residues. Germline CDR1 MNHNS, CDR2 SASEGT. CDR3 sequence: CASSEVYTDPEKLFF. Written as DNA, the CDR3 is TGTGCCAGCAGTGAAGTGTACACAGACCCTGAAAAACTGTTTTTT.

This clone was observed a few times. The J gene is TRBJ2-2, the V gene TRBV6-1; D may be TRBD1 (5 bases). This CDR3 has 14 residues. Trimming pared 0 bases from V and 8 bases from J, leaving 10 bases between. In germline, CDR1 is MNHNS, CDR2 SASEGT. This CDR3 reads CASSEASRTGELFF. The CDR3 coding sequence is TGTGCCAGCAGTGAAGCGAGTCGGACAGGGGAGCTGTTTTTT.

This clone was seen once. CDR3 bases: TGTGCCAGTAGTATGCCGAGACTAGGCACAGATACGCAGTATTTT. Its protein is CASSMPRLGTDTQYF. The chain has TRBV19 and TRBJ2-3; D might be TRBD2 (6 bases). V lost 3 bases and J 1 base, leaving 11 bases between the germline ends. Germline CDR1 reads LNHDA; CDR2 reads SQIVND (reference sequence). CDR3 length equals 15 residues.

The J gene is TRBJ2-2, the V gene TRBV2, with D perhaps matching TRBD1 (5 bases). CDR1 and CDR2 (germline): SNHLY, FYNNEI. V was shortened by 4 bases and J by 1 base, with 7 bases between the two germline ends. The CDR3 sequence is 14 residues long. CDR3 sequence (DNA): TGTGCCAGCAGTGTCACAGGGAACACCGGGGAGCTGTTTTTT. This translates into CASSVTGNTGELFF. Full variable domain (missing parts from reference TRBV2 and TRBJ2-2): EPEVTQTPSHQVTQMGQEVILRCVPISNHLYFYWYRQILGQKVEFLVSFYNNEISEKSEIFDDQFSVERPDGSNFTLKIRSTKLEDSAMYFCASSVTGNTGELFFGEGSRLTVL.

This chain joins TRBV19 and TRBJ1-1; tentative D call: TRBD1 (5 bases). The CDR3 is 13 amino acids. Trimming cost V 5 bases and J 4 bases, with 11 bases left between them. CDR1 and CDR2 from the germline V gene are LNHDA and SQIVND (reference sequence). CDR3 sequence (DNA): TGTGCCAGTAGTTGGGGGAGGGTCACTGAAGCTTTCTTT. It specifies CASSWGRVTEAFF.

The chain couples TRBV6-1 to TRBJ2-7; 10 bases match TRBD2. Germline CDR1 MNHNS, CDR2 SASEGT. The CDR3 loop spans 17 amino acids. V gave up 2 bases and J gave up 3 bases; unmatched junction bases: 10. The CDR3 DNA reads TGTGCCAGCAGTGAACCCCCGACTAGCGGGTGGGACTACGAGCAGTACTTC. Translation: CASSEPPTSGWDYEQYF.

This sequence joins TRBV18 and TRBJ1-1; no clear D gene. Trimming removed 3 bases from V and 7 bases from J, with 9 bases in between. The CDR3 has 12 residues. Per the germline V gene, CDR1 is KGHSH and CDR2 is LQKENI. The CDR3: CASSPGAVEAFF. CDR3 coding DNA: TGTGCCAGCTCACCGGGCGCCGTTGAAGCTTTCTTT.